This T cell receptor beta chain derives from a study of CD8+CD57+ T cells in acquired aplastic anemia. General study points: The number of CD8+ CDR3 sequences shared by patients and controls was approximately 31.

This clonotype was seen many times. Its cognate antigen is unknown. V was clipped by 2 bases and J by 3 bases, with 5 bases between them. This CDR3 has 13 residues. The germline V gene has CDR1 LGHDT and CDR2 YNNKEL (reference sequence). According to the study, genomic DNA was the template for TCR beta VDJ and CDR3 profiling. TCRdb re-called the reads with MiXCR, one entry per CDR3 protein. The sample holds a few hundred thousand distinct CDR3 sequences; roughly 53% are singletons and the top ten take around 1.2%. All patients picked for sequencing had shown, by flow cytometry, an expansion of CD8+CD57+ cells. All participating patients were living with severe acquired aplastic anemia.

Material for sequencing was sorted CD4+, CD8+, or CD8+CD57+ T cells (not recorded which) from PBMCs. This rearrangement joins TRBV3-1 to TRBJ1-3; TRBD1 is a possible D gene (5 bases). The origin of this receptor is a human donor with aplastic anemia. In DNA, the CDR3 is TGTGCCAGCAGCCAACAGGGTGGAAACACCATATATTTT. Translation gives CASSQQGGNTIYF.